Included here is one TCR beta chain sequence, with context. The antigen is not known. This sample was taken from a study of T cell responses to AZD1222 COVID-19 vaccine. Broader study findings: Mapped onto spike, vaccine-associated CD4 TCRs spanned it and were dominant at 160-218 and 743-854. Repertoire samples came only from after the peak T cell response. Donor demographics were predominantly white British with a female majority; clonal diversity may be underestimated.

Libraries were prepared by immunoSEQ multiplex PCR; TCRdb keeps only in-frame clonotypes and omits some of them. There are roughly 66,000 clones in the sample; roughly four fifths occur only once, and around 5% lies in the top ten. The clonotype originates from an adult in good health. The material sequenced was peripheral blood, taken on day 0 of AZD1222 vaccination.

In DNA form, the CDR3 reads TGTGCCAGCAGCTTAGGGGGGGCGCGCCCTAGCGGCTACACCTTC. It yields the protein CASSLGGARPSGYTF. This sequence joins TRBV7-9 and TRBJ1-2, with D possibly TRBD1 on 6 matching bases. CDR1 SEHNR and CDR2 FQNEAQ come from the germline V gene (reference sequence). Trimming cost V 1 base and J 8 bases, with 17 bases left between them. The CDR3 sequence is 15 residues long.